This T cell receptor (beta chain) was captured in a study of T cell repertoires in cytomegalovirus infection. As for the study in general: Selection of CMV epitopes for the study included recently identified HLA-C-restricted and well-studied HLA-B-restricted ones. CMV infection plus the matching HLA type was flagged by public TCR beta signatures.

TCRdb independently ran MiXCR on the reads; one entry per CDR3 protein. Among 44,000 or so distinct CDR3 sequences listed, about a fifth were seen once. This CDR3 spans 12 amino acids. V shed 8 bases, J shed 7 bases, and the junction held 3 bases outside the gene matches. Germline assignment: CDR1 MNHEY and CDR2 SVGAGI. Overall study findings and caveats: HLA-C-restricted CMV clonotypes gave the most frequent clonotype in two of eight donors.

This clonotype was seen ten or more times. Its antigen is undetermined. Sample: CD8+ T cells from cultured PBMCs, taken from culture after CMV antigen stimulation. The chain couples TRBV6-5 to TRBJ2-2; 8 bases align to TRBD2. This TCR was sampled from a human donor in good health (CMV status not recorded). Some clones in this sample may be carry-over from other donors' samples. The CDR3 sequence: CASGGGIGELFF. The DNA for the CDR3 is TGTGCCAGCGGCGGGGGGATCGGGGAGCTGTTTTTT.